This T cell receptor beta chain appears in the sequencing data of a study of blood T cell repertoires in COVID-19. About the study: From T cells, B-cell-depleted T cells, or PBMCs came the material, which was cDNA or gDNA.

Enrolled during active infection, Seattle patients were then followed longitudinally. Comments on this clone: This same CDR3 is encoded by further DNA sequences in the sample.

The CDR3 is made up of 11 amino acids. Between the trimmed V and J ends, which lost 4 bases and 5 bases, there was a span of 5 bases. The V gene's germline CDR1 is SEHNR and CDR2 FQNEAQ (reference sequence). Profiled with immunoSEQ multiplex PCR; TCRdb holds only in-frame clones, not every one. The sample carries hundreds of thousands of clones, more than 85% recorded once. Sequencing was done on a sample of peripheral blood. V and J are TRBV7-9 and TRBJ1-2; D not resolved. This clonotype was obtained from a man aged 55 to 69 with COVID-19, enrolled during active disease. The CDR3 reads CASSSDYGYTF. The CDR3 region has the DNA TGTGCCAGCAGCTCAGATTATGGCTACACCTTC. The whole variable domain, filled in from reference TRBV7-9 and TRBJ1-2, reads DTGVSQNPRHKITKRGQNVTFRCDPISEHNRLYWYRQTLGQGPEFLTYFQNEAQLEKSRLLSDRFSAERPKGSFSTLEIQRTEQGDSAMYLCASSSDYGYTFGSGTRLTVV.